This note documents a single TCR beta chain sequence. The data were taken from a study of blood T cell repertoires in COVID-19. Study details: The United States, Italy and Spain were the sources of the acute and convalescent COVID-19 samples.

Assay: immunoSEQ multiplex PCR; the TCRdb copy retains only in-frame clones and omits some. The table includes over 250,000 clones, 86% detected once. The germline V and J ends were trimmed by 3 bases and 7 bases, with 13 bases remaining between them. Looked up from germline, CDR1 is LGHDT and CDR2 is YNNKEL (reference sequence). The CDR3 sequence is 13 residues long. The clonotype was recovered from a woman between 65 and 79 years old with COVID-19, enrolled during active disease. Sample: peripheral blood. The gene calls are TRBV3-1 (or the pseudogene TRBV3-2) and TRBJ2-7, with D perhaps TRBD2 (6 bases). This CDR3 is CASSHRGLKEQYF. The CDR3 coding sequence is TGTGCCAGCAGCCACCGAGGACTAAAAGAGCAGTACTTC.